This T cell receptor beta chain was found in a study of T cell repertoires in cytomegalovirus infection. As for the study in general: Recently identified HLA-C-restricted CMV epitopes were used, and well-studied HLA-B-restricted CMV epitopes were used as well. An indication of both CMV infection and matching HLA type came from public TCR beta signatures. Study results and limitations: Summed frequency of public TCR beta families distinguished CMV carriers with the relevant HLA.

About this clonotype itself: What it binds is not known.

The CDR3 contains 10 residues. V lost 6 bases and J lost 3, with 5 bases in between. Per germline, CDR1 DFQATT and CDR2 SNEGSKA (reference sequence). TCRdb fed the reads into MiXCR, producing one record per CDR3 protein. The table records about 110,000 distinct CDR3 sequences, around 30% of them present only once. The source of this sequence is a human donor in good health (CMV status not recorded). Some clones in this sample may be carry-over from other donors' samples. V and J are TRBV20-1 and TRBJ1-2; no reliable D call. Sequencing used CD8+ T cells from cultured PBMCs, obtained from culture after CMV antigen stimulation. The CDR3, as DNA: TGCAGTGCCACTCACTATGGCTACACCTTC. Its translation is CSATHYGYTF.